The 13 T cell receptor beta chains below come from one sample, sequenced in a study of T-cell reconstitution after alpha-beta-depleted transplantation in children (dated by TCRdb to the mid-2010s). Library creation used PCR. TCRdb names Illumina HiSeq 2500 as the instrument used. TCR libraries were prepared with molecular barcoding, using unique molecular identifiers to normalize TCRbeta repertoire quantification. In TCRdb, the public reads were trimmed at Q25 with fastp and aligned with MiXCR, with productive beta chains retained. Every entry covers one CDR3 protein and lists the most common genes and DNA from its rows. For this sample the table gives more than 200,000 distinct CDR3 sequences, of which 9.7% were detected only once. Around 5% of the sample rests with the top ten. The sequenced sample was PBMCs from the stem cell graft donor, obtained from the stem cell graft. All receptors derive from a human donor who donated a stem cell graft to a child with SCID.

This clonotype was observed at least ten times. The V gene is TRBV14, the J gene TRBJ2-1; D perhaps matches TRBD2 (5 bases). Germline V gene lookup returns CDR1 SGHDN and CDR2 FVKESK. CDR3 size: 16 residues. Trimming shortened V by 4 bases and J by 8 bases, and 21 bases separated the two germline ends. CDR3 sequence: CASSPPGLIPWDEQFF. The CDR3 nucleotides read TGTGCCAGCAGCCCACCCGGACTGATCCCCTGGGATGAGCAGTTCTTC. Filled out from reference TRBV14 and TRBJ2-1, the complete variable domain reads EAGVTQFPSHSVIEKGQTVTLRCDPISGHDNLYWYRRVMGKEIKFLLHFVKESKQDESGMPNNRFLAERTGGTYSTLKVQPAELEDSGVYFCASSPPGLIPWDEQFFGPGTRLTVL.

There are many counts of this clonotype. The V and J genes are TRBV7-9 and TRBJ2-3, with 7 bases aligning to TRBD1. Germline loops: CDR1 SEHNR, CDR2 FQNEAQ (reference sequence). Germline trimming cut 4 bases from V and 6 bases from J; bases unmatched to any gene: 16. The CDR3 sequence is 17 residues long. CDR3 nucleotides: TGTGCCAGCAGCTCCCCGTTCGGTAAGGGGGCTAGTGATACGCAGTATTTT. Its protein is CASSSPFGKGASDTQYF.

This clonotype was detected ten times or more. The gene calls are TRBV28 and TRBJ1-2; the D gene is possibly TRBD1 (6 bases). Trimming left V 4 bases short and J 7 bases short, with 13 bases between. From germline, CDR1 is MDHEN and CDR2 SYDVKM. The CDR3 covers 13 residues. CDR3 in amino acids: CASSYAGGFGYTF. The CDR3, as DNA: TGTGCCAGCAGTTATGCGGGGGGCTTTGGCTACACCTTC.

This clonotype showed up many times. This sequence joins TRBV20-1 and TRBJ2-4; tentatively, D is TRBD1 or TRBD2 (6 bases each). CDR1 and CDR2 (germline): DFQATT, SNEGSKA (reference sequence). The V end was cut by 6 bases, the J end by 1 base, with 28 bases between. CDR3 length equals 19 residues. The CDR3 spells CSAPLGGAGDLLAKNIQYF. DNA for the CDR3: TGCAGTGCCCCTTTAGGAGGGGCAGGGGACCTCCTGGCCAAAAACATTCAGTACTTC.

This clonotype was picked up many times. The chain links TRBV20-1 to TRBJ2-7; 10 nucleotides agree with TRBD1. V was pared by 4 bases and J by 0 bases, with 6 bases of the junction left unmatched. Per germline, CDR1 DFQATT and CDR2 SNEGSKA (reference sequence). This CDR3 has 15 amino acids. The chain's CDR3 is CSATPGTGVSYEQYF. The CDR3 DNA reads TGCAGTGCTACGCCCGGGACAGGGGTCTCCTACGAGCAGTACTTC.

In its sample, this clonotype was seen many times. The chain is built from TRBV12-3 or TRBV12-4 and TRBJ2-1; 7 bases align to TRBD2. The CDR3 contains 14 residues. The V gene end was trimmed by 6 bases and the J gene end by 4 bases; junction bases not matched to a gene: 6. The CDR3 protein is CASSSGTTYNEQFF. The CDR3 coding sequence is TGTGCCAGCAGCTCCGGGACTACTTACAATGAGCAGTTCTTC.

This clonotype was seen at least ten times. This chain links TRBV5-1 with TRBJ2-3; weak D call: TRBD2 (7 bases). This CDR3 region has 16 residues. CDR1 and CDR2 (germline): SGHRS, YFSETQ. Trimming left V 4 bases short and J 2 bases short, with 17 bases between. The CDR3 protein is CASSRGGAAPTDTQYF. CDR3 DNA sequence: TGCGCCAGCAGCAGGGGGGGGGCGGCCCCCACAGATACGCAGTATTTT.

This clonotype appeared many times. The V and J genes are TRBV27 and TRBJ2-7; possible D gene TRBD2, 5 bases. This CDR3 comprises 12 residues. Trimming shortened V by 6 bases and J by 3 bases, and 9 bases separated the two germline ends. Germline V lookup: CDR1 MNHEY, CDR2 SMNVEV (reference sequence). The CDR3 reads CASSHRGYEQYF. CDR3 nucleotide sequence: TGTGCCAGCAGCCATCGGGGCTACGAGCAGTACTTC.

This clonotype came up many times. This chain joins TRBV5-1 and TRBJ2-2; TRBD1 or TRBD2 may be the D gene (6 bases each). This CDR3 has 17 residues. CDR1 and CDR2 (germline): SGHRS, YFSETQ. The ends were cut back, 0 bases at V and 4 bases at J, with 16 bases in the middle. DNA for the CDR3: TGCGCCAGCAGCTTGGATCAATCACAGGGAGGCACCGGGGAGCTGTTTTTT. As protein: CASSLDQSQGGTGELFF.

This clonotype has a count of ten or more. The chain uses TRBV20-1 and TRBJ2-5; tentatively, D is TRBD1 (6 bases). CDR1 DFQATT and CDR2 SNEGSKA come from the germline V gene (reference sequence). The CDR3 runs 14 residues. V shed 6 bases and J shed 4 bases, with 18 bases lying between them. The CDR3 protein is CSARAHRAGETQYF. In nucleotides, the CDR3 is TGCAGTGCCCGGGCCCACAGGGCCGGAGAGACCCAGTACTTC.

This clonotype was seen at least ten times. The chain is built from TRBV28 and TRBJ2-1; 10 bases are a match to TRBD2. V shed 7 bases, J shed 4 bases, and the junction held 10 bases outside the gene matches. Germline V CDR1 and CDR2: MDHEN, SYDVKM. CDR3 length: 16 amino acids. DNA for the CDR3: TGTGCCAGCACCCTAGACATAGCGGGGGGTTACAATGAGCAGTTCTTC. Translation gives CASTLDIAGGYNEQFF.

This clonotype appeared many times. J is TRBJ1-3 and V is TRBV25-1; D remains unclear. In germline, CDR1 is MGHDK, CDR2 SYGVNS. The CDR3 totals 15 residues. The V end was cut by 2 bases, the J end by 0 bases, with 8 bases between. The CDR3 spells CASSEHSVSGNTIYF. CDR3 bases: TGTGCCAGCAGTGAACACAGCGTCTCTGGAAACACCATATATTTT. Full variable domain (rest looked up from reference TRBV25-1 and TRBJ1-3): EADIYQTPRYLVIGTGKKITLECSQTMGHDKMYWYQQDPGMELHLIHYSYGVNSTEKGDLSSESTVSRIRTEHFPLTLESARPSHTSQYLCASSEHSVSGNTIYFGEGSWLTVV.

This clonotype was observed many times. The chain employs TRBV20-1 and TRBJ2-5; D gene uncertain. V gave up 3 bases and J gave up 2 bases, with 1 base separating them. From germline, CDR1 is DFQATT and CDR2 SNEGSKA (reference sequence). The CDR3 extends over 10 amino acids. The CDR3 is CSARQETQYF. In DNA form, the CDR3 reads TGCAGTGCTAGGCAAGAGACCCAGTACTTC.